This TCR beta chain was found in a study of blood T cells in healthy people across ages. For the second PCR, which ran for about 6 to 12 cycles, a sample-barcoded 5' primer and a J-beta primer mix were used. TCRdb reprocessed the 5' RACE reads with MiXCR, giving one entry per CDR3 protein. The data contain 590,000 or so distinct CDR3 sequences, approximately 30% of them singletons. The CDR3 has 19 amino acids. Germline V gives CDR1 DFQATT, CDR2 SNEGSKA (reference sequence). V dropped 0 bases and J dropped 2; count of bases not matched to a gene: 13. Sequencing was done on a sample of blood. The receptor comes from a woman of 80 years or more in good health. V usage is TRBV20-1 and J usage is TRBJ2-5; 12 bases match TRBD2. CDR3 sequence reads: CSARDLLAGGRTSQETQYF. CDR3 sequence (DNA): TGCAGTGCTAGAGATTTGCTAGCGGGAGGGCGTACATCTCAAGAGACCCAGTACTTC.